This TCR beta chain was sequenced for a study of blood T cell repertoires in COVID-19. In the study overall: Sites in the United States, Italy and Spain provided acute and convalescent COVID-19 samples.

V was cut by 4 bases and J by 3 bases, with 14 bases left in between. CDR1 SGDLS and CDR2 YYNGEE come from the germline V gene. The CDR3 length is 14 residues. The authors' processing: Reference gene primer amplification gave estimated nucleated cell counts. The data were produced by immunoSEQ multiplex PCR, yet TCRdb's version contains in-frame clones alone and is incomplete. D and trimming come from the DNA, and the V and J calls and clone size come from that table. The sample lists around 77,000 clones, around 76% occurring once. The origin of this receptor is a woman older than 75 with active or convalescent COVID-19. The sequenced sample was peripheral blood. The chain recombines TRBV9 with TRBJ2-7, with D tentatively TRBD1 (5 bases). The CDR3: CASSRGPTGYEQYF. CDR3 sequence (DNA): TGTGCCAGCAGCAGGGGCCCCACGGGCTACGAGCAGTACTTC. The full variable domain, completed using reference TRBV9 and TRBJ2-7, is DSGVTQTPKHLITATGQRVTLRCSPRSGDLSVYWYQQSLDQGLQFLIQYYNGEERAKGNILERFSAQQFPDLHSELNLSSLELGDSALYFCASSRGPTGYEQYFGPGTRLTVT.